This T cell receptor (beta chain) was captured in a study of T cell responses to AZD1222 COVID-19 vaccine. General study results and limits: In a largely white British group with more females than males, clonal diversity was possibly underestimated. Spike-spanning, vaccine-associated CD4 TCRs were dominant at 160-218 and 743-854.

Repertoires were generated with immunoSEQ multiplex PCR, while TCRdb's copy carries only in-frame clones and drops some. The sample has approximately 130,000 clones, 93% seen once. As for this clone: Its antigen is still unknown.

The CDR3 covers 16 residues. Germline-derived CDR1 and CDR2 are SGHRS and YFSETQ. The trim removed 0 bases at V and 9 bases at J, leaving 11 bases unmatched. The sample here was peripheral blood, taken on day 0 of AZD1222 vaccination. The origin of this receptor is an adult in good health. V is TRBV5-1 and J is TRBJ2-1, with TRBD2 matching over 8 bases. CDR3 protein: CASSLGAGAKIGEQFF. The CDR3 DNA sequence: TGCGCCAGCAGCTTGGGAGCGGGGGCCAAAATCGGTGAGCAGTTCTTC.